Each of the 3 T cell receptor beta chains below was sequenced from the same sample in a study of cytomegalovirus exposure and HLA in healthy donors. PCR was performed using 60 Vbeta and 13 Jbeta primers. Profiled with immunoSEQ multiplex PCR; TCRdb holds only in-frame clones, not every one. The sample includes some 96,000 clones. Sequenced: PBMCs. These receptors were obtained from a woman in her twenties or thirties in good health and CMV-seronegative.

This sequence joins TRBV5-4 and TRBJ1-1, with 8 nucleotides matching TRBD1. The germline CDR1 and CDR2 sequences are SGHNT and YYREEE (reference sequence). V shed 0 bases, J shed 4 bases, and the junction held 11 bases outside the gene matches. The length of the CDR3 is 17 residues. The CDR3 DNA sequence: TGTGCCAGCAGCTTGGGAATTGGACAGGGTGGTTCCACTGAAGCTTTCTTT. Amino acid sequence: CASSLGIGQGGSTEAFF.

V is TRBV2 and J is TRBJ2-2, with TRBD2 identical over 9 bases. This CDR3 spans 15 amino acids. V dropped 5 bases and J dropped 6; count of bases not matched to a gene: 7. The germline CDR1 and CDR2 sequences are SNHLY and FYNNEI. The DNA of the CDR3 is TGTGCCAGCAGTCCAGCGGGGGGACCCCCCGGGGAGCTGTTTTTT. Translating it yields CASSPAGGPPGELFF. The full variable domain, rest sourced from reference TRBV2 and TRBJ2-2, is EPEVTQTPSHQVTQMGQEVILRCVPISNHLYFYWYRQILGQKVEFLVSFYNNEISEKSEIFDDQFSVERPDGSNFTLKIRSTKLEDSAMYFCASSPAGGPPGELFFGEGSRLTVL.

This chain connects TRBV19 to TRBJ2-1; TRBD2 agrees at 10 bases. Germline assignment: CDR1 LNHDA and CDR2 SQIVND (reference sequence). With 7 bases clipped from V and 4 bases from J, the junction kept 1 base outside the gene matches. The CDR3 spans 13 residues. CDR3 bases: TGTGCCAGTACTAGCGGGAGTTACAATGAGCAGTTCTTC. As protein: CASTSGSYNEQFF.